This T cell receptor beta chain appears in the sequencing data of a study of technical replicates of blood from several donors (dated by TCRdb to between 2016 and 2019). The library was prepared using the immunoSEQ multiplex PCR assay. The immuneACCESS repertoire file appears here via TCRdb, limited to in-frame rearrangements. These files lack a portion of the clones; in checked studies, under half of the deficit traces to unresolved V genes, and the cause of the others is not known. The sample records tens of thousands of clones, 95% to 98% of which are singletons. Of the sample, roughly 0.15% is held by the ten largest clones. CDR1 and CDR2, looked up from the germline V gene, are SGHTS and YDEGEE. V loses 1 base at its end and J loses 12 bases; junction bases beyond the gene matches: 4. Spanning cysteine to phenylalanine, the CDR3 consists of 14 amino acids. Only the CDR3 portion is preserved as DNA: 42 bases, with reading frame beginning at the first base.

Comment on this clone: What antigen it recognizes has not been identified. No base qualities exist here, and no much larger clone lies one base off it.

The specimen was T cells isolated from PBMCs. The V and J genes are TRBV5-8 and TRBJ2-1, with TRBD2 identical over 13 junction bases. The receptor was isolated from a human donor in good health. The DNA reads TGTGCCAGCAGCTTGTACACTAGCGGGAGGGGGCAGTTCTTC. It encodes CASSLYTSGRGQFF.